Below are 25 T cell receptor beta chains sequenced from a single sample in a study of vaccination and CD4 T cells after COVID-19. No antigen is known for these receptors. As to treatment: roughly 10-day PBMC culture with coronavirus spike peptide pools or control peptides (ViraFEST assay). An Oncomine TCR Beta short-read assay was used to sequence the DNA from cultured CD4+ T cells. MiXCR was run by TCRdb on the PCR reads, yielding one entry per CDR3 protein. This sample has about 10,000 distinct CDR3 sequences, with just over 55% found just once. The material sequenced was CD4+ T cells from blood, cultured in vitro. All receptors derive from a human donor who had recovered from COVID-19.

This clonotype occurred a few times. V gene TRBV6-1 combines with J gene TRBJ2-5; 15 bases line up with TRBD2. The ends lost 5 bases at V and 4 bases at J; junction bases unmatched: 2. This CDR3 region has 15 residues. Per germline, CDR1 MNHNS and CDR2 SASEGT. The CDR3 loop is CASSRTSGRGETQYF. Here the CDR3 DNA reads TGTGCCAGCAGTCGGACTAGCGGGAGGGGAGAGACCCAGTACTTC.

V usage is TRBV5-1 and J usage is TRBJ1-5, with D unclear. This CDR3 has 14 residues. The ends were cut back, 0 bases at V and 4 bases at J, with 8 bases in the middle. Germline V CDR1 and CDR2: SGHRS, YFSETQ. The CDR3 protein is CASSLGAGNQPQHF. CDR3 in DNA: TGCGCCAGCAGCTTGGGGGCAGGAAATCAGCCCCAGCATTTT. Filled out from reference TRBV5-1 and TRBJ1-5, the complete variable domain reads KAGVTQTPRYLIKTRGQQVTLSCSPISGHRSVSWYQQTPGQGLQFLFEYFSETQRNKGNFPGRFSGRQFSNSRSEMNVSTLELGDSALYLCASSLGAGNQPQHFGDGTRLSIL.

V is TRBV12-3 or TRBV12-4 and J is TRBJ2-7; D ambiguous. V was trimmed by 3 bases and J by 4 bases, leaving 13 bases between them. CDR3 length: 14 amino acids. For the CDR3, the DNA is TGTGCCAGCAGTTTGTTTGCAGGAGATTACGAGCAGTACTTC. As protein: CASSLFAGDYEQYF.

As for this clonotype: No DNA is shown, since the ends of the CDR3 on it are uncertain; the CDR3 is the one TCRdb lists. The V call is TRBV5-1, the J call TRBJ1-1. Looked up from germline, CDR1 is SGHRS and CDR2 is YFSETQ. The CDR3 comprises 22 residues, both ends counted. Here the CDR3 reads CASTNQTSMYLCASGAAAEAFF.

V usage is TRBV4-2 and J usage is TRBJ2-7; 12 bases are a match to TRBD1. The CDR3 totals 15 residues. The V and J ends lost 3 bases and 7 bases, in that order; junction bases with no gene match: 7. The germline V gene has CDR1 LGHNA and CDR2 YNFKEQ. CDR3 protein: CASSQDWDRGREQYF. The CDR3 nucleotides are TGTGCCAGCAGCCAGGACTGGGACAGGGGGCGTGAGCAGTACTTC.

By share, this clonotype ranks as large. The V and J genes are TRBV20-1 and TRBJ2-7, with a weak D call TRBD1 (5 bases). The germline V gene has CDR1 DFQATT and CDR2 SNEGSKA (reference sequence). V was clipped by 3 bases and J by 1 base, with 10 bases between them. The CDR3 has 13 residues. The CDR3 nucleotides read TGCAGTGCTAGCGTACAGGCGTCCTACGAGCAGTACTTC. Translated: CSASVQASYEQYF.

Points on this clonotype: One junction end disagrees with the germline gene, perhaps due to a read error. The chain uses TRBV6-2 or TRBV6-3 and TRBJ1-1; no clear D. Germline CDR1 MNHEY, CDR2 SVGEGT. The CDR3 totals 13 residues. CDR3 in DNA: TGTGCCAGTAGTTCCCCCGGCTCTCGTGAAGCTTTCTTT. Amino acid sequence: CASSSPGSREAFF.

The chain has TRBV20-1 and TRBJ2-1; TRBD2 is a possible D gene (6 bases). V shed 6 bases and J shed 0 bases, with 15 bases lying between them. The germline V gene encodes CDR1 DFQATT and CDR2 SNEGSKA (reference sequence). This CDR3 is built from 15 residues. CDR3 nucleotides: TGCAGTGCCCGCTCGACTAGAGGCTCCTACAATGAGCAGTTCTTC. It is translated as CSARSTRGSYNEQFF.

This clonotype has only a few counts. CDR3 sequence reads: CASSRNLQGNTEAFF. Here the CDR3 DNA reads TGTGCCAGCAGCCGAAACTTACAGGGGAACACTGAAGCTTTCTTT. V and J are TRBV27 and TRBJ1-1, with a possible D match to TRBD1 (6 bases). This CDR3 spans 15 amino acids. CDR1 is MNHEY, CDR2 SMNVEV, per germline (reference sequence). The V gene lost 6 bases and the J gene lost 1 base, with 15 bases spanning the gap.

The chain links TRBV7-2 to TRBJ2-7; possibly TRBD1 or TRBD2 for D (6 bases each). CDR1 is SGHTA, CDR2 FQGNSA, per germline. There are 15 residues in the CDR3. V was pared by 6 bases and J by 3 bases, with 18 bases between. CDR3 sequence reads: CASRPFWGRDYEQYF. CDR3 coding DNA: TGTGCCAGCAGACCATTCTGGGGGCGGGACTACGAGCAGTACTTC.

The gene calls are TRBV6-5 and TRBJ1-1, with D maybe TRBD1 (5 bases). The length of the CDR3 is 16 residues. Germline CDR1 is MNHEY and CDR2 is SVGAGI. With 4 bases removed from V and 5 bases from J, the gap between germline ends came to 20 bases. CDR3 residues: CASSSIPPQGGTEAFF. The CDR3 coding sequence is TGTGCCAGCAGTTCCATCCCCCCGCAGGGTGGGACTGAAGCTTTCTTT.

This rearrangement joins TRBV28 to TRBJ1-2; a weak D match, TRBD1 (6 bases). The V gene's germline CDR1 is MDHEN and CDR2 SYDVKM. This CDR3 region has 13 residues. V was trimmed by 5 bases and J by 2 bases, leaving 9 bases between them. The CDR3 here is CASSRTANYGYTF. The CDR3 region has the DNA TGTGCCAGCAGTCGGACAGCGAACTATGGCTACACCTTC.

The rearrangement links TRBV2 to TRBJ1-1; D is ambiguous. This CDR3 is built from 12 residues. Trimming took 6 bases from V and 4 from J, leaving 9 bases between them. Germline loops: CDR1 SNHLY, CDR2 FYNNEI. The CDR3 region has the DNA TGTGCCAGCAGCTGGCTCCTCACTGAAGCTTTCTTT. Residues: CASSWLLTEAFF. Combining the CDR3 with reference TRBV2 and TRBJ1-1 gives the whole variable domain EPEVTQTPSHQVTQMGQEVILRCVPISNHLYFYWYRQILGQKVEFLVSFYNNEISEKSEIFDDQFSVERPDGSNFTLKIRSTKLEDSAMYFCASSWLLTEAFFGQGTRLTVV.

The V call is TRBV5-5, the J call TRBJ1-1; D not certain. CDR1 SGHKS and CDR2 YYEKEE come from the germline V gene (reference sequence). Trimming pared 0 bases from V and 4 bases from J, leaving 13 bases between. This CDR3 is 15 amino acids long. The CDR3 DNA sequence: TGTGCCAGCAGCTTGGTGGGCAGGCACGGCACTGAAGCTTTCTTT. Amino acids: CASSLVGRHGTEAFF. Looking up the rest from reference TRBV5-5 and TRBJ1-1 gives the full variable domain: DAGVTQSPTHLIKTRGQQVTLRCSPISGHKSVSWYQQVLGQGPQFIFQYYEKEERGRGNFPDRFSARQFPNYSSELNVNALLLGDSALYLCASSLVGRHGTEAFFGQGTRLTVV.

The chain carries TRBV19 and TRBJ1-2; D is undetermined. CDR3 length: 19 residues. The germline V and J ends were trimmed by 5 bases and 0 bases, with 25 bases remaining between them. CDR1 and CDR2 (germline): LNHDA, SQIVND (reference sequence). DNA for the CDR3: TGTGCCAGTAGTCCCGGACGGATCATAGGGAGAATAGCTAACTATGGCTACACCTTC. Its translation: CASSPGRIIGRIANYGYTF.

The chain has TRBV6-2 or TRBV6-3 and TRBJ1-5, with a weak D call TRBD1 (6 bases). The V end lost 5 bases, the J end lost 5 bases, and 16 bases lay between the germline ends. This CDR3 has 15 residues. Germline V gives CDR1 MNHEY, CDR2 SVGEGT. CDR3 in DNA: TGTGCCAGCAGTGGGGGGGGCGCAACGGATCAGCCCCAGCATTTT. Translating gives CASSGGGATDQPQHF.

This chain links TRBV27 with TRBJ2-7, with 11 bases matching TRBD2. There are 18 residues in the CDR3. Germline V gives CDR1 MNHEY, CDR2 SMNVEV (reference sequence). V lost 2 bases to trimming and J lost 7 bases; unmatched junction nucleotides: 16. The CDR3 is CASSLRGPLAGGRLEQYF. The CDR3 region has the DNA TGTGCCAGCAGTTTAAGAGGGCCCCTAGCGGGAGGACGACTGGAGCAGTACTTC.

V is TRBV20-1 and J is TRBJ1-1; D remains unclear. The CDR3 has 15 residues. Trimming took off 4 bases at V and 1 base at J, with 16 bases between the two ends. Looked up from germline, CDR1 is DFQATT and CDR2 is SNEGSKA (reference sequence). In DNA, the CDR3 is TGCAGTGCTAAGGGAGCAACGACCTGGAACACTGAAGCTTTCTTT. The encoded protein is CSAKGATTWNTEAFF.

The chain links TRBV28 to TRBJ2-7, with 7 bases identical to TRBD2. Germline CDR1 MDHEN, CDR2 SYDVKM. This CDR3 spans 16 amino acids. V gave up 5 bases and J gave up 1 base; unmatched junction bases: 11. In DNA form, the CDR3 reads TGTGCCAGCAGTGGGTATGGGGAGGGCATTTCCTACGAGCAGTACTTC. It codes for CASSGYGEGISYEQYF.

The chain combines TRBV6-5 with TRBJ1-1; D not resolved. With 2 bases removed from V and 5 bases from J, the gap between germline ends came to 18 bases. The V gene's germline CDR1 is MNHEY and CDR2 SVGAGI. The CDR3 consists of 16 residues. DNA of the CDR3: TGTGCCAGCAGTTACGTCGTTAACCTCGGGCGGACTGAAGCTTTCTTT. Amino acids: CASSYVVNLGRTEAFF.

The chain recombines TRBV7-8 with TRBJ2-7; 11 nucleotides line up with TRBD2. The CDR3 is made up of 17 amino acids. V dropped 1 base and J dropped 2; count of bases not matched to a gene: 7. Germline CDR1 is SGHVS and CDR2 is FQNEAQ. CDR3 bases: TGTGCCAGCAGCTTAGTAGCGGGAGGGCTTCGTCCCTACGAGCAGTACTTC. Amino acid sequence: CASSLVAGGLRPYEQYF.

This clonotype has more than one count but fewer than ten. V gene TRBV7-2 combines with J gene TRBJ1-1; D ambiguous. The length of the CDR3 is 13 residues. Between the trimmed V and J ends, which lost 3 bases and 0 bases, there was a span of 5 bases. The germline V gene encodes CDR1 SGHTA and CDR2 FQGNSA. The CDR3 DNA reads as TGTGCCAGCAGCTTCGCGGTGAACACTGAAGCTTTCTTT. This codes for CASSFAVNTEAFF.

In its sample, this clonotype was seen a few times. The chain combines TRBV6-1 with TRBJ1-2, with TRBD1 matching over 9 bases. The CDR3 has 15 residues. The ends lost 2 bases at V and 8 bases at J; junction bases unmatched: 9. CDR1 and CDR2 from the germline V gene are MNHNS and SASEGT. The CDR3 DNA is TGTGCCAGCAGTGAAAACCCCGGGACAGGGCTGGGCTACACCTTC. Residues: CASSENPGTGLGYTF.

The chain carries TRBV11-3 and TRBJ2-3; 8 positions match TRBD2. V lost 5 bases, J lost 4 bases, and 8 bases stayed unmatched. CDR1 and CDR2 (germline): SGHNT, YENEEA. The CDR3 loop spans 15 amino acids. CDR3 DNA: TGTGCCAGCAGCCCCGGCGGGAGGAGGGCAGATACGCAGTATTTT. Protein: CASSPGGRRADTQYF.

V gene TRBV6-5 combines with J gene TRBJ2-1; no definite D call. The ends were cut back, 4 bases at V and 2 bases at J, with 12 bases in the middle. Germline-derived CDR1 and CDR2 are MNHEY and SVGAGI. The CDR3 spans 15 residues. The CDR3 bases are TGTGCCAGCAGTTTCGGGCAGAAGGCCTACAATGAGCAGTTCTTC. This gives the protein CASSFGQKAYNEQFF.